This T cell receptor (beta chain) was captured in a study of prognosis after radiotherapy for stage I lung cancer. Genomic DNA was the source, and TCR beta CDR3 was amplified from it by two-round multiplex PCR. During first-round PCR, primers specific to each TRBV and TRBJ gene were used. TCRdb re-called the multiplex PCR reads through MiXCR, storing one row per CDR3 protein. This table has 13,000 or so distinct CDR3 sequences, approximately 50% appearing once. The CDR3 is made up of 14 amino acids. The junction had 4 bases not matched to a gene; V was cut back by 5 bases and J by 6 bases. Per germline, CDR1 LNHDA and CDR2 SQIVND (reference sequence). This clonotype was seen repeatedly, ten times or more.

Sequencing used PBMCs, obtained before or after stereotactic body radiation therapy (not recorded which). The chain uses TRBV19 and TRBJ2-7; 13 nucleotides line up with TRBD2. The receptor was derived from a donor at least 50 years old with non-small cell lung cancer. For the CDR3, the DNA is TGTGCCAGTAGTGGACTAGCGGGAGTCACCGAGCAGTACTTC. As protein: CASSGLAGVTEQYF. The variable domain in full, with the rest retrieved from reference TRBV19 and TRBJ2-7, is DGGITQSPKYLFRKEGQNVTLSCEQNLNHDAMYWYRQDPGQGLRLIYYSQIVNDFQKGDIAEGYSVSREKKESFPLTVTSAQKNPTAFYLCASSGLAGVTEQYFGPGTRLTVT.